This T cell receptor beta chain was observed in a study of T cells in women clearing cervical HPV infection. Study as a whole: Blood came at first lesion visit for cases, post-clearance for controls.

With respect to this clone: The CDR3 end is not reached by the read, which stops 3 residues before it; the germline J gene fills it in.

The table came from immunoSEQ multiplex PCR; TCRdb's copy has only in-frame clones and leaves some out. Its table lists approximately 37,000 clones. Between the trimmed V and J ends, which lost 3 bases and 3 bases, there was a span of 17 bases. CDR1 is MGHRA and CDR2 is YSYEKL in the germline V gene. This CDR3 comprises 16 residues. The rearrangement links TRBV4-1 to TRBJ1-2; D gene uncertain. The sequence came from a woman aged 18 to 75 with a cervical HPV16 infection that either progressed to CIN3+ or cleared (not recorded which). Material: blood buffy coat. The part of the CDR3 DNA that was read is TGCGCCAGCAGCCAGGGGTCGGGGAATCCGGACTATGGC. Its protein is CASSQGSGNPDYG. The whole CDR3 protein reads CASSQGSGNPDYGYTF.